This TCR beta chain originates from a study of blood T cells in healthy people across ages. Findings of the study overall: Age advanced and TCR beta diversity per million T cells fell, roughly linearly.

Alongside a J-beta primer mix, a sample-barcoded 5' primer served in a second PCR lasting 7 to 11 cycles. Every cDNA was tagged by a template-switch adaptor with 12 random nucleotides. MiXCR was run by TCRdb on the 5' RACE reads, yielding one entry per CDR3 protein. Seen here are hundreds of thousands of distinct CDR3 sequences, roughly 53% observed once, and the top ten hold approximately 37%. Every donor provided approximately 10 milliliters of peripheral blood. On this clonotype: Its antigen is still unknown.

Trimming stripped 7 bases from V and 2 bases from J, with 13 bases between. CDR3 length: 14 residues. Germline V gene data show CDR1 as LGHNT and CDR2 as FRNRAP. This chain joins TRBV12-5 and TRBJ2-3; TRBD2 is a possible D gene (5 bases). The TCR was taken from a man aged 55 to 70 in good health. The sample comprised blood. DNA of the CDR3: TGTGCTAGTGCACTGGGAGTGAACACAGATACGCAGTATTTT. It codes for CASALGVNTDTQYF.